This T cell receptor beta chain was identified in a study of cytomegalovirus exposure and HLA in healthy donors. The study, taken as a whole, reports: For most subjects, TCR beta sequences were reported to predict HLA-A and HLA-B alleles with accuracy.

The CDR3 is 17 residues long. Trimming took 6 bases from V and 0 from J; bases not matched to a gene: 11. Germline V CDR1 and CDR2: ENHRY, SYGVKD. Primers: 60 Vbeta forward and 13 Jbeta reverse. The protocol was immunoSEQ multiplex PCR, while the TCRdb copy is restricted to in-frame clones and leaves out a portion. The table includes roughly 69,000 clones, 70% to 80% detected once. Details on this clone: What it recognizes is unknown.

The chain is built from TRBV10-3 and TRBJ1-5, with 7 bases lining up with TRBD1. The clonotype comes from a man between 18 and 35 years old in good health and CMV-seronegative. Source material: PBMCs. CDR3 protein: CAISETGDPYSNQPQHF. CDR3 DNA sequence: TGTGCCATCAGCGAAACAGGGGATCCGTATAGCAATCAGCCCCAGCATTTT.